Below are 13 T cell receptor beta chains sequenced from a single sample in a study of blood T cell repertoires in COVID-19. The repertoire was sequenced with immunoSEQ multiplex PCR; TCRdb's copy has only in-frame clones and lacks some. The sample has some 200,000 clones; 80% are singletons. Material for sequencing was peripheral blood. The receptors derive from a woman aged 70 to 79 with acute or convalescent COVID-19.

The chain couples TRBV27 to TRBJ2-3, with D uncertain. This CDR3 is built from 15 residues. CDR1 is MNHEY, CDR2 SMNVEV, per germline (reference sequence). The V end was cut by 5 bases, the J end by 2 bases, with 14 bases between. In nucleotides, the CDR3 is TGTGCCAGCAGTACCTTAGCCTCCGCCACAGATACGCAGTATTTT. Encoded protein: CASSTLASATDTQYF.

The genes are TRBV15 and TRBJ2-7; TRBD1 might be the D (6 bases). The CDR3 contains 15 residues. Germline V gene data show CDR1 as LNHNV and CDR2 as YYDKDF (reference sequence). V lost 3 bases and J 2 bases, leaving 14 bases between the germline ends. This CDR3 reads CATSRYRDTTYEQYF. In DNA, the CDR3 is TGTGCCACCAGCAGGTACCGGGACACTACCTACGAGCAGTACTTC.

This clone was recorded once. This rearrangement joins TRBV7-2 to TRBJ2-7; 8 nucleotides agree with TRBD2. This CDR3 is 17 amino acids long. V was pared by 5 bases and J by 2 bases, with 14 bases of the junction left unmatched. CDR1 SGHTA and CDR2 FQGNSA come from the germline V gene. This chain's CDR3 is CASSPNRGAGGTYEQYF. DNA for the CDR3: TGTGCCAGCAGCCCAAACCGGGGGGCGGGGGGAACCTACGAGCAGTACTTC. Complete variable domain (other parts from reference TRBV7-2 and TRBJ2-7): GAGVSQSPSNKVTEKGKDVELRCDPISGHTALYWYRQSLGQGLEFLIYFQGNSAPDKSGLPSDRFSAERTGGSVSTLTIQRTQQEDSAVYLCASSPNRGAGGTYEQYFGPGTRLTVT.

V and J are TRBV25-1 and TRBJ2-5; TRBD2 is a possible D gene (6 bases). Per germline, CDR1 MGHDK and CDR2 SYGVNS. The CDR3 has 10 residues. The CDR3 DNA is TGTGGAGGAGGGCAAGAGACCCAGTACTTC. It translates to CGGGQETQYF.

The genes are TRBV6-2 or TRBV6-3 and TRBJ2-5, with no clear D. From germline, CDR1 is MNHEY and CDR2 SVGEGT. This CDR3 contains 16 residues. The V gene lost 0 bases and the J gene lost 7 bases, with 18 bases spanning the gap. CDR3 nucleotides: TGTGCCAGCAGTTACTCTGCGGAGCGTACGACCTGGACCCAGTACTTC. It is translated as CASSYSAERTTWTQYF.

CDR3 loop: CASRDGQSQPQHF. In DNA, the CDR3 is TGCGCCAGCAGGGATGGACAGAGCCAGCCCCAGCATTTT. The rearrangement joins TRBV10-2 to TRBJ1-5; a weak D match, TRBD1 (6 bases). This CDR3 has 13 amino acids. Germline lookup yields CDR1 WSHSY and CDR2 SAAADI. The ends were cut back, 6 bases at V and 7 bases at J, with 13 bases in the middle.

The V and J genes are TRBV5-6 and TRBJ2-7; weak D call: TRBD1 (6 bases). V gave up 1 base and J gave up 2 bases, with 7 bases separating them. CDR3 size: 13 residues. The germline CDR1 and CDR2 sequences are SGHDT and YYEEEE. CDR3: CASSLQGPYEQYV. CDR3 coding DNA: TGTGCCAGCAGCTTGCAGGGGCCCTACGAGCAGTACGTC.

V is TRBV10-2 and J is TRBJ1-2; D possibly corresponds to TRBD1 (5 bases). V was clipped by 2 bases and J by 4 bases, with 11 bases between them. Germline-derived CDR1 and CDR2 are WSHSY and SAAADI. The CDR3 length is 14 residues. CDR3 sequence reads: CASSEPQGAYGYTF. CDR3 coding DNA: TGCGCCAGCAGTGAGCCCCAGGGCGCCTATGGCTACACCTTC.

A note on this clone: Other DNA sequences in the same sample also yield this CDR3. The rearrangement joins TRBV7-2 to TRBJ2-2; 10 bases fit TRBD2. Losses at the gene ends were 5 bases for V and 4 bases for J; bases not matched to a gene: 4. CDR3 length equals 15 residues. CDR1 SGHTA and CDR2 FQGNSA come from the germline V gene. The CDR3 region has the DNA TGTGCCAGCAGCCGCACTAGCGGGGTCACCGGGGAGCTGTTTTTT. Amino acid sequence: CASSRTSGVTGELFF.

This clone was detected a few times. This rearrangement joins TRBV9 to TRBJ2-5; 10 bases align to TRBD2. This CDR3 is 16 amino acids long. Trimming at V came to 4 bases and at J to 5 bases, leaving 11 bases not matched to a gene. From germline, CDR1 is SGDLS and CDR2 YYNGEE. The CDR3 coding sequence is TGTGCCAGCAGCCCGCGGTCTAGCGGGGGATGGGAGACCCAGTACTTC. Translating gives CASSPRSSGGWETQYF.

This clone was picked up a small number of times. The V call is TRBV7-2, the J call TRBJ1-5, with 8 nucleotides matching TRBD1. The V segment lost 4 bases and the J segment 6 bases; nucleotides outside the gene matches: 8. Per germline, CDR1 SGHTA and CDR2 FQGNSA. The CDR3 is 15 residues long. The CDR3 spells CASSSWTGIGQPQHF. DNA of the CDR3: TGTGCCAGCAGCTCCTGGACAGGGATCGGTCAGCCCCAGCATTTT.

The rearrangement joins TRBV6-2 or TRBV6-3 to TRBJ1-1; D may be TRBD1 (5 bases). CDR3 size: 14 residues. Germline V CDR1 and CDR2: MNHEY, SVGEGT. The ends were cut back, 5 bases at V and 5 bases at J, with 15 bases in the middle. DNA of the CDR3: TGTGCCAGCAGTAAGAATGCCGGGGGGACTGAAGCTTTCTTT. Translating gives CASSKNAGGTEAFF.

This clone was seen more than once but under ten times. The CDR3 sequence is CAISPGDRLNEQFF. The CDR3 bases are TGTGCCATCAGCCCAGGGGACAGACTGAATGAGCAGTTCTTC. This rearrangement joins TRBV10-3 to TRBJ2-1, with TRBD1 matching over 7 bases. The CDR3 spans 14 residues. The V segment lost 6 bases and the J segment 7 bases; nucleotides outside the gene matches: 9. Germline V CDR1 and CDR2: ENHRY, SYGVKD.